This TCR beta chain came from a study of blood T cell repertoires in COVID-19. Background on the study: The United States, Italy and Spain were the sources of the acute and convalescent COVID-19 samples. PBMCs, B-cell-depleted T cells, or T cells were the source of the cDNA or gDNA that made up the material.

Original processing notes: Estimated nucleated cell counts came from reference gene primer amplification. Produced via immunoSEQ multiplex PCR; TCRdb's table is partial and in-frame only. Clone size and V and J calls were adopted from that table, with D and trimming inferred from the DNA. The sample lists about 480,000 clones, around 89% occurring once. The CDR3 length is 16 residues. The sequence was obtained from a woman aged 40 to 49 who had recovered from COVID-19. The V gene is TRBV21-1, the J gene TRBJ2-3; TRBD1 reflects the table's D call only, with no check against the DNA. TRBV21-1 is a pseudogene. The sequencing sample was made of PBMCs or T cells enriched from blood (not recorded which). CDR3 residues: CASPGDSLASTDTQYF. CDR3 nucleotide sequence: TGTGCCAGCCCTGGGGACAGTCTAGCTAGCACAGATACGCAGTATTTT.